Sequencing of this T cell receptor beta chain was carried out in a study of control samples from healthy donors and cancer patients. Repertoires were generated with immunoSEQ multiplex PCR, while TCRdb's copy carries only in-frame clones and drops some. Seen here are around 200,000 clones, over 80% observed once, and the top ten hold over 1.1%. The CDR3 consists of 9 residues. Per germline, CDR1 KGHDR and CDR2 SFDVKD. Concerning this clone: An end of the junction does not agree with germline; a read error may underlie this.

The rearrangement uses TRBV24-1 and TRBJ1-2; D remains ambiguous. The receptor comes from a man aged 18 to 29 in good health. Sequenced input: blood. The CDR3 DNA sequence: TGTGTCACCCACAGCACCTACACCTTC. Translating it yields CVTHSTYTF.